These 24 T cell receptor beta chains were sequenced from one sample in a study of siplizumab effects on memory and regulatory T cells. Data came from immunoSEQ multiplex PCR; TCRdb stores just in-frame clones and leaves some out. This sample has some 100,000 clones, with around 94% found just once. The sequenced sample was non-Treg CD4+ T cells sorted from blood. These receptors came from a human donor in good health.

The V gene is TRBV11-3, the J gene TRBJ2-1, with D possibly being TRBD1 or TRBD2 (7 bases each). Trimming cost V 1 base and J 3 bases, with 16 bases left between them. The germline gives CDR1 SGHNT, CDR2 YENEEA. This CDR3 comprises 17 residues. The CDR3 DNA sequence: TGTGCCAGCAGCTTAGGGCAGGGGGGGTCGAACTACAATGAGCAGTTCTTC. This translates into CASSLGQGGSNYNEQFF.

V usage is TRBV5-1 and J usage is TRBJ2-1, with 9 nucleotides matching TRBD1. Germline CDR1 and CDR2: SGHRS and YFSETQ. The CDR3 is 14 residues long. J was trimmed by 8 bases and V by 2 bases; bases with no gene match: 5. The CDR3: CASSFRDRADEQFF. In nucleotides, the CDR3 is TGCGCCAGCAGCTTTCGGGACAGGGCCGATGAGCAGTTCTTC.

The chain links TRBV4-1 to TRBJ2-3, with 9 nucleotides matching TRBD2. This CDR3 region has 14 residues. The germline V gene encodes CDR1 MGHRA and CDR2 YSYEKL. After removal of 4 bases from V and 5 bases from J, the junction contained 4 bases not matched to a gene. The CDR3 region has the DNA TGCGCCAGCAGCCTTAGCGGGAGTGGAGATACGCAGTATTTT. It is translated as CASSLSGSGDTQYF.

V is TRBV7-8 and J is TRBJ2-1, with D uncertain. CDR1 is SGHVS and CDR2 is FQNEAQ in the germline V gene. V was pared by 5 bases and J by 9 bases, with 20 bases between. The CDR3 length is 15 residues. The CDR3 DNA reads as TGTGCCAGCAGCCATACTGAACTAATTGATAGTGAGCAGTTCTTC. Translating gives CASSHTELIDSEQFF.

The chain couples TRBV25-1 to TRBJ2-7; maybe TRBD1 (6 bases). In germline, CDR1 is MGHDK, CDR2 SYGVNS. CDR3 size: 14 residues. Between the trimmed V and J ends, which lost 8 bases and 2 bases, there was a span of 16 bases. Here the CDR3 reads CASGEQGGPYEQYF. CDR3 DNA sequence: TGTGCCAGCGGCGAACAGGGCGGCCCCTACGAGCAGTACTTC.

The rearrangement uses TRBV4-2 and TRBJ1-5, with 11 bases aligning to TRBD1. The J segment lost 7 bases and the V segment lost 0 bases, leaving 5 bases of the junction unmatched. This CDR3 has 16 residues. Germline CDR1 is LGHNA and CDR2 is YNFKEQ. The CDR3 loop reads CASSQDLRDRGQPQHF. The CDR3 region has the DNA TGTGCCAGCAGCCAAGATCTGAGGGACAGGGGGCAGCCCCAGCATTTT.

The CDR3 nucleotides are TGTGCCAGCAGGGCCCGGGGACAGGGGGAAGAAAAACTGTTTTTT. Protein product: CASRARGQGEEKLFF. The chain employs TRBV6-5 and TRBJ1-4; TRBD1 matches at 11 bases. V shed 6 bases and J 8 bases; nucleotides not matched to a gene: 8. This CDR3 spans 15 amino acids. Germline loops: CDR1 MNHEY, CDR2 SVGAGI.

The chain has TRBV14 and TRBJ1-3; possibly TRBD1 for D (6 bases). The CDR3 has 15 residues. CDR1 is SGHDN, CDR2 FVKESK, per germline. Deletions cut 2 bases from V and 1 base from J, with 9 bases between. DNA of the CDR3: TGTGCCAGCAGCCAACAGGGGCTTTCTGGAAACACCATATATTTT. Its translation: CASSQQGLSGNTIYF.

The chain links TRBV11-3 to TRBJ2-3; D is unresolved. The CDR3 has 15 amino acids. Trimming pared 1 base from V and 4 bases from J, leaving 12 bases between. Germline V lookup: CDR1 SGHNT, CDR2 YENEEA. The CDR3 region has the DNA TGTGCCAGCAGCTTAGGGAGTCGGTTTGCAGATACGCAGTATTTT. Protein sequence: CASSLGSRFADTQYF.

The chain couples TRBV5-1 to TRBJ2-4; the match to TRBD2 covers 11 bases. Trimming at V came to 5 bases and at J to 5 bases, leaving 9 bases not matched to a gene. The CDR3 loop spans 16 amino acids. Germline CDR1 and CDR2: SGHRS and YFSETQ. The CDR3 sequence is CASSQTLAGVQNIQYF. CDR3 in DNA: TGCGCCAGCAGTCAAACACTAGCGGGAGTGCAAAACATTCAGTACTTC.

CDR3 in DNA: TGTGCCAGCAGTTTATCTACTCGGGATTCCTACGAGCAGTACTTC. Translating it yields CASSLSTRDSYEQYF. V usage is TRBV28 and J usage is TRBJ2-7; D might be TRBD2 (5 bases). Trimming cost V 1 base and J 1 base, with 11 bases left between them. The CDR3 contains 15 residues. Germline V lookup: CDR1 MDHEN, CDR2 SYDVKM.

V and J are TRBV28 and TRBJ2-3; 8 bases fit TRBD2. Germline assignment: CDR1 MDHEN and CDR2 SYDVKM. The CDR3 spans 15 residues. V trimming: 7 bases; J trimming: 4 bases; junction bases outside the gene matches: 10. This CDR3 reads CASITSGSTADTQYF. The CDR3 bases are TGTGCCAGCATCACCAGCGGGAGTACTGCAGATACGCAGTATTTT.

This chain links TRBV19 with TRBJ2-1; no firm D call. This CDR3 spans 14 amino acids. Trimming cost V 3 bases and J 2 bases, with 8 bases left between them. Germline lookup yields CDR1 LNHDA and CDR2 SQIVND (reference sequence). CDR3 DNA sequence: TGTGCCAGTAGTATTCTTAACACCTACAATGAGCAGTTCTTC. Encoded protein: CASSILNTYNEQFF.

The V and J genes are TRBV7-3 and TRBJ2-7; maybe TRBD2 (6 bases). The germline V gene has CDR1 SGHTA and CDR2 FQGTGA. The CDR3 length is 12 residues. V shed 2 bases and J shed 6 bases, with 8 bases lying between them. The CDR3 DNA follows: TGTGCCAGCAGCTTAGCGCGGGGCGAGCAGTACTTC. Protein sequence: CASSLARGEQYF.

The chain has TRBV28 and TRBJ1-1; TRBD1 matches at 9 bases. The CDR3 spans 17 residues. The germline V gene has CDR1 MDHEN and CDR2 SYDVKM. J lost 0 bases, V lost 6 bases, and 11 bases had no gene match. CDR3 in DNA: TGTGCCAGCAGCATAATCCTAGGACAGGGGCTGAACACTGAAGCTTTCTTT. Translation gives CASSIILGQGLNTEAFF. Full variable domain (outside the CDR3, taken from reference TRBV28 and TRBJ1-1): DVKVTQSSRYLVKRTGEKVFLECVQDMDHENMFWYRQDPGLGLRLIYFSYDVKMKEKGDIPEGYSVSREKKERFSLILESASTNQTSMYLCASSIILGQGLNTEAFFGQGTRLTVV.

CDR3 in amino acids: CASREETGGFQPQHF. CDR3 bases: TGTGCCAGTAGAGAGGAGACAGGGGGATTTCAGCCCCAGCATTTT. This chain uses TRBV19 with TRBJ1-5, with TRBD1 matching 9 bases. The germline V gene has CDR1 LNHDA and CDR2 SQIVND (reference sequence). The CDR3 spans 15 residues. With V trimmed by 6 bases and J by 6 bases, 9 bases remained unmatched. The variable domain in full, completed from reference TRBV19 and TRBJ1-5, reads DGGITQSPKYLFRKEGQNVTLSCEQNLNHDAMYWYRQDPGQGLRLIYYSQIVNDFQKGDIAEGYSVSREKKESFPLTVTSAQKNPTAFYLCASREETGGFQPQHFGDGTRLSIL.

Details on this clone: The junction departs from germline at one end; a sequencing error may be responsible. The CDR3 DNA follows: TGTGCCACCAGAAGAGTCATTGGGGTGGGACCCGACCCTATCTACAATGAGCAGTTCTTC. This translates into CATRRVIGVGPDPIYNEQFF. This rearrangement joins TRBV15 to TRBJ2-1; D is tentatively TRBD1 or TRBD2 (5 bases each). Germline loops: CDR1 LNHNV, CDR2 YYDKDF (reference sequence). The CDR3 totals 20 residues.

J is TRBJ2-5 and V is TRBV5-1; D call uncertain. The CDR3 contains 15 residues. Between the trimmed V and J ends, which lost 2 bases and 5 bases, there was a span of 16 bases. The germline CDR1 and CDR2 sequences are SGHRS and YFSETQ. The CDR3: CASSFRPQARETQYF. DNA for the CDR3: TGCGCCAGCAGCTTTCGACCTCAAGCTCGGGAGACCCAGTACTTC.

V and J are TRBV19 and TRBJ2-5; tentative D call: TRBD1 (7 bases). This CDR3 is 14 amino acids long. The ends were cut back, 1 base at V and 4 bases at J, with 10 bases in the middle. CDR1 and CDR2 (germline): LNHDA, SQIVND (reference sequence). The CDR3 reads CASSIAQGGETQYF. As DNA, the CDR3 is TGTGCCAGTAGTATAGCCCAGGGGGGAGAGACCCAGTACTTC. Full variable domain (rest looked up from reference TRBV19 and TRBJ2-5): DGGITQSPKYLFRKEGQNVTLSCEQNLNHDAMYWYRQDPGQGLRLIYYSQIVNDFQKGDIAEGYSVSREKKESFPLTVTSAQKNPTAFYLCASSIAQGGETQYFGPGTRLLVL.

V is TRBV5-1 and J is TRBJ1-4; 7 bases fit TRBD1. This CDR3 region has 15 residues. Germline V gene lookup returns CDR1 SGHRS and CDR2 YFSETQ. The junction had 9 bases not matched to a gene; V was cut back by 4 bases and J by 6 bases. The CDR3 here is CASSLTGARDEKLFF. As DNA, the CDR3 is TGCGCCAGCAGCCTAACAGGGGCTCGGGATGAAAAACTGTTTTTT.

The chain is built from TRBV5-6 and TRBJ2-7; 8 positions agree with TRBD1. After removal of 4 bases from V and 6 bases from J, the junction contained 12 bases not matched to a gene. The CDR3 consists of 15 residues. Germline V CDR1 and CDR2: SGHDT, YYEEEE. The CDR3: CASSPQGQGNFEQYF. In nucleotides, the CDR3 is TGTGCCAGCAGCCCACAAGGACAGGGTAATTTCGAGCAGTACTTC.

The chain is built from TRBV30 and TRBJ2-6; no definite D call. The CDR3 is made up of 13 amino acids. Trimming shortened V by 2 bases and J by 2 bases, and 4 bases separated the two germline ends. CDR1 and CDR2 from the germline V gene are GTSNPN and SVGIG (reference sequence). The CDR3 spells CAWSRPGANVLTF. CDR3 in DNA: TGTGCCTGGAGTAGGCCTGGGGCCAACGTCCTGACTTTC.

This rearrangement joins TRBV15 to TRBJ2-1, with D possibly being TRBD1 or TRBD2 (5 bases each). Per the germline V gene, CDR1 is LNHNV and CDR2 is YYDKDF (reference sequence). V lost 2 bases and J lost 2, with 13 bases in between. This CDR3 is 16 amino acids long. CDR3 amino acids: CATSRNRGPPYNEQFF. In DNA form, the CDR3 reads TGTGCCACCAGCAGAAACCGGGGCCCGCCCTACAATGAGCAGTTCTTC.

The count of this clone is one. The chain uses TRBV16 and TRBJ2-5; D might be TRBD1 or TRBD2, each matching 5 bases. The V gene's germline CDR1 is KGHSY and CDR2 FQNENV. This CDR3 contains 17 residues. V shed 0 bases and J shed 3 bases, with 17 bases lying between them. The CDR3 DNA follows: TGTGCCAGCAGCCAATCGTCAGGGAGAGGGTTGAAAGAGACCCAGTACTTC. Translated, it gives CASSQSSGRGLKETQYF. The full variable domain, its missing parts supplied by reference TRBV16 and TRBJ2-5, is GEEVAQTPKHLVRGEGQKAKLYCAPIKGHSYVFWYQQVLKNEFKFLISFQNENVFDETGMPKERFSAKCLPNSPCSLEIQATKLEDSAVYFCASSQSSGRGLKETQYFGPGTRLLVL.